Listed below are T cell receptor beta chains from one sample, sequenced in a study of T cell clusters in autoimmune cytopenias. After re-calling the multiplex PCR reads, TCRdb lists one entry per CDR3 protein, DNA absent. The sample's table shows 1,300 to 1,500 distinct CDR3 sequences. These records were also assigned to another study, of T cell repertoires in aging, cancer and after chemotherapy.

The material sequenced was peripheral blood. These receptors all come from a human donor with chronic lymphocytic leukemia. Both conserved end residues are part of each CDR3. Clone size appears in some rows only: once, few, many, or a class for an expanded clone.

j_gene	v_gene	abundance	CDR3aa
TRBJ2-7	TRBV27	medium-sized	CASSLSGLAGREQYF
TRBJ1-2	TRBV6-5	medium-sized	CASRGTATNYGYTF
TRBJ2-5	TRBV6-4	medium-sized	CASNGGQETQYF
TRBJ1-3	TRBV7-2	.	CASSLTGANSGNTIYF
TRBJ1-2	TRBV30	.	CAWSRMTGTYGYTF
TRBJ2-1	TRBV27	medium-sized	CASSLLSTSGDNEQFF
TRBJ2-2	TRBV11-3	.	CASSRGDTGELFF
TRBJ2-1	TRBV29-1	.	CSVPNSGTSYNEQFF
TRBJ1-4	TRBV13	medium-sized	CASSQGQGREKLFF
TRBJ1-4	TRBV6-5	medium-sized	CASSTGFLNEKLFF
TRBJ2-7	TRBV28	.	CASSSVFYEQYF
TRBJ2-5	TRBV20-1	.	CSARDSSGRVTQETQYF
TRBJ1-3	TRBV4-2	.	CASSQDPNYAGNTIYF
TRBJ2-7	TRBV10-1	.	CASPSGYEQYF
TRBJ2-5	TRBV6-2/TRBV6-3	medium-sized	CASRITGSETQYF
TRBJ2-1	TRBV7-3	.	CASSSGQGYRNEQFF
TRBJ2-3	TRBV4-2	.	CASSRGTPRGTDTQYF
TRBJ1-3	TRBV19	medium-sized	CASTDRVFGNTIYF
TRBJ1-6	TRBV7-9	.	CASSFTGANSPLHF
TRBJ2-3	TRBV10-1	medium-sized	CASSENWVTDTQYF
TRBJ2-1	TRBV6-5	.	CASSYPRGTQGRQFF
TRBJ2-5	TRBV5-5	.	CASSLSSGGSGTQYF
TRBJ1-3	TRBV9	.	CASSVGQGHGNTIYF
TRBJ2-7	TRBV5-6	.	CASSLGANYEQYF
TRBJ1-3	TRBV5-5	hyperexpanded	CASSLAREGIENTIYF
TRBJ2-3	TRBV7-3	.	CASSFSRGAGADTDTQYF
TRBJ1-3	TRBV5-1	.	CASSDGTAGNTIYF
TRBJ1-4	TRBV27	.	CASSLFLTHQTRATNEKLFF
TRBJ1-2	TRBV29-1	.	CSGGPVTNYGYTF
TRBJ2-7	TRBV20-1	large	CSAEDNTNSYEQYF
TRBJ1-5	TRBV24-1	.	CATSVSSGDGQPQHF
TRBJ2-4	TRBV6-4	.	CASSIGLGQGQNIQYF
TRBJ2-7	TRBV5-6	medium-sized	CASSSPLAIRNEQYF
TRBJ2-7	TRBV5-1	.	CASSSDGAYEQYF
TRBJ1-1	TRBV5-5	.	CDSSHTTGLVTEAFF
TRBJ1-2	TRBV5-5	medium-sized	CASSSPRKTRTNYGYTF
TRBJ2-7	TRBV19	.	CASSIAVAGAHEQYF
TRBJ2-3	TRBV19	medium-sized	CASSPPGLAGDTQYF
TRBJ2-6	TRBV21-1	.	CASSKTHPQGLATGANVLTF
TRBJ2-1	TRBV20-1	.	CSAWTAYNEQFF
TRBJ1-5	TRBV20-1	.	CSASGHGNQPQHF
TRBJ1-4	TRBV18	medium-sized	CASSSLSGANEKLFF
TRBJ2-3	TRBV20-1	.	CSVEAGGVDTQYF
TRBJ1-2	TRBV19	medium-sized	CASSTRGAVVGYTF
TRBJ2-2	TRBV2	medium-sized	CASTAGGELFF
TRBJ1-3	TRBV6-1	medium-sized	CASNLPGRYSGNTIYF
TRBJ2-5	TRBV27	large	CASSFGTQETQYF
TRBJ2-5	TRBV7-9	medium-sized	CASSSGQGWETQYF
TRBJ2-5	TRBV6-1	medium-sized	CASSEALVRVETQYF
TRBJ2-2	TRBV7-2	medium-sized	CASSPPSGRATGELFF
TRBJ1-3	TRBV4-3	.	CASSQDENSGNTIYF